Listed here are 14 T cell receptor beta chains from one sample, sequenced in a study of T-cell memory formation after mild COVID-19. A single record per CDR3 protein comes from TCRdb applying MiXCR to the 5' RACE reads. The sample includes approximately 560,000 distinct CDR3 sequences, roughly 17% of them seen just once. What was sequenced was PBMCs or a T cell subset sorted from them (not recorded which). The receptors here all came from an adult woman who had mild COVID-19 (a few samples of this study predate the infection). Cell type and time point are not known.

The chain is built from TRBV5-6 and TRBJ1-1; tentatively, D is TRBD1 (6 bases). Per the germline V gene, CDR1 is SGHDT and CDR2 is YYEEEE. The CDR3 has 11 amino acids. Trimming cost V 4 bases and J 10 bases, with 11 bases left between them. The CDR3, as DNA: TGTGCCAGCAGCCTACAGGGACTAGCTTTCTTT. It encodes CASSLQGLAFF.

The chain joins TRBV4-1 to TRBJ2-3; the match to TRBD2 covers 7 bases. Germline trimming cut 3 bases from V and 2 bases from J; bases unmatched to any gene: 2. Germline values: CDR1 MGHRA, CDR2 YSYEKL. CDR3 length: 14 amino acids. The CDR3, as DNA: TGCGCCAGCAGCCATGCGGGGGTCACAGATACGCAGTATTTT. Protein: CASSHAGVTDTQYF.

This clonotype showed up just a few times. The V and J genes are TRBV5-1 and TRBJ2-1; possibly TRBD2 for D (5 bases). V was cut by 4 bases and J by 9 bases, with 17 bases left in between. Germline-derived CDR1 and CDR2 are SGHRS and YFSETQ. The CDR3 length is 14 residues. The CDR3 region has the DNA TGCGCCAGCAGCGACGGACTTAGCGAGGCTGAGCAGTTCTTC. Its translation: CASSDGLSEAEQFF.

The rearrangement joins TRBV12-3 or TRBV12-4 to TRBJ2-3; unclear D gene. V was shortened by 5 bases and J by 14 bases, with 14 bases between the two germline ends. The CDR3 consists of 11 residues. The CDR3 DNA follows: TGTGCCAGCAGTGACGTCGCTGGCCGGTATTTT. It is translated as CASSDVAGRYF.

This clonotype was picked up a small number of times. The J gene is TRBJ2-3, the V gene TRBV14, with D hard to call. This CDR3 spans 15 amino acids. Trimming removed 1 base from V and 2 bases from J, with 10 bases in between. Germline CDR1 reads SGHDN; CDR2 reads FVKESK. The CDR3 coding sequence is TGTGCCAGCAGCCAAGGTCTGGTTTTCACAGATACGCAGTATTTT. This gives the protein CASSQGLVFTDTQYF.

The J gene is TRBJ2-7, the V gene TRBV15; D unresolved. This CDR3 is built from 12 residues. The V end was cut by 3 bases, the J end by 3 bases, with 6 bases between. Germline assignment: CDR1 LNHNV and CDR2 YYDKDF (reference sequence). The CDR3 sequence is CATSRTDYEQYF. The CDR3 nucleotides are TGTGCCACCAGCAGGACTGACTACGAGCAGTACTTC.

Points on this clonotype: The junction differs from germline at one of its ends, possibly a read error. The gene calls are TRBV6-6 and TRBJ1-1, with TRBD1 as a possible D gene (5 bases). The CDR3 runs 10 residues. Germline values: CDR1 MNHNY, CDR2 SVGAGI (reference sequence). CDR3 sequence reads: CASWGTGAFF. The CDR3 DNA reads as TGTGCCAGCTGGGGGACTGGAGCTTTCTTT.

The CDR3 sequence is CSVVGSYEQYF. The CDR3 DNA reads as TGCAGCGTGGTGGGCTCCTACGAGCAGTACTTC. The chain recombines TRBV29-1 with TRBJ2-7; D call uncertain. V dropped 6 bases and J dropped 0 bases, with 6 bases sitting between them. This CDR3 is built from 11 residues. The germline gives CDR1 SQVTM, CDR2 ANQGSEA.

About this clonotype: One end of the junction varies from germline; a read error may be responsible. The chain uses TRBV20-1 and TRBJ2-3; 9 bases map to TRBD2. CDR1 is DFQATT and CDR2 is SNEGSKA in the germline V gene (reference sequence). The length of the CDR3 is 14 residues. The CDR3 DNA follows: TGCAGCGCTAGCGGGGTCGGTTTAGGAAATACGCAGTATTTT. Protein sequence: CSASGVGLGNTQYF.

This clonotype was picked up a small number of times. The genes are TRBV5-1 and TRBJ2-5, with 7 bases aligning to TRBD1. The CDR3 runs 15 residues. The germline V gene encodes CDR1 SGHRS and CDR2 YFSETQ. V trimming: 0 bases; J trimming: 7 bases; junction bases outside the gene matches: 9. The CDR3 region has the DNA TGCGCCAGCAGCTTGGGTCGAGGACGGACAGGGACCCAGTACTTC. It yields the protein CASSLGRGRTGTQYF.

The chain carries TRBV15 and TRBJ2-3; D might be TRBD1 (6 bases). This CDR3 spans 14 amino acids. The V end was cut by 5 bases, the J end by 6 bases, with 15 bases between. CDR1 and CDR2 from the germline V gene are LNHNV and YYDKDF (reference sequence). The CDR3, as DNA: TGTGCCACCAGCTCTAGTTCAGGGGTGGATACGCAGTATTTT. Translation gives CATSSSSGVDTQYF.

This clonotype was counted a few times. CDR3: CASSHPGTQYF. CDR3 in DNA: TGTGCCAGCAGCCATCCAGGGACCCAGTACTTC. The chain carries TRBV11-2 and TRBJ2-5, with D unresolved. CDR3 length: 11 amino acids. V was cut by 5 bases and J by 7 bases, with 8 bases left in between. The germline V gene encodes CDR1 SGHAT and CDR2 FQNNGV. The whole variable domain, filled in from reference TRBV11-2 and TRBJ2-5, reads EAGVAQSPRYKIIEKRQSVAFWCNPISGHATLYWYQQILGQGPKLLIQFQNNGVVDDSQLPKDRFSAERLKGVDSTLKIQPAKLEDSAVYLCASSHPGTQYFGPGTRLLVL.

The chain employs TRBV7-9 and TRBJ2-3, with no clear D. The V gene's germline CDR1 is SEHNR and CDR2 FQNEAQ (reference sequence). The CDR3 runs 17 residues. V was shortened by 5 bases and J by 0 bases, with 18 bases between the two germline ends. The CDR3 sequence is CASSITPRPSSTDTQYF. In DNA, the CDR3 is TGTGCCAGCAGCATCACACCGCGGCCATCTAGCACAGATACGCAGTATTTT.

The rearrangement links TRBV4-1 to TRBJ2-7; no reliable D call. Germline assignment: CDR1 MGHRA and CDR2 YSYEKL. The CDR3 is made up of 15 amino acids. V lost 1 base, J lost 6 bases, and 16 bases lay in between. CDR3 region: CASSQGLRSLGEQYF. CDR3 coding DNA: TGCGCCAGCAGCCAAGGGCTACGAAGCCTCGGCGAGCAGTACTTC.